This TCR beta chain was obtained from a study of response to subunit inactivated influenza vaccine. In this sample, this clonotype turned up a few times. The antigen is not known. TCRdb recomputed calls from the RT-PCR reads with MiXCR, one row per CDR3 protein. Among over 800,000 distinct CDR3 sequences listed, around 21% were seen once. The germline V gene has CDR1 ENHRY and CDR2 SYGVKD. Trimming stripped 5 bases from V and 0 bases from J, with 5 bases between. The CDR3 loop spans 14 amino acids. Overall study results and limits: New T cells are recruited in small numbers by each seasonal influenza vaccination, according to the authors' suggestion.

Here the sequenced sample was PBMCs from blood, taken around 5 days after vaccination. The TCR sequence derives from a man in his fifties or sixties who received an inactivated influenza vaccine. This chain joins TRBV10-3 and TRBJ2-6, with D uncertain. CDR3 amino acids: CAISPSSGANVLTF. DNA of the CDR3: TGTGCCATCAGTCCCTCCTCTGGGGCCAACGTCCTGACTTTC.